The subject of this entry is one T cell receptor (beta chain). The antigen is undetermined. This sample is drawn from a study of cytomegalovirus exposure and HLA in healthy donors. Whole-study context: A later analysis reported the same platform for the 90 to 150 validation repertoires and the roughly 700 first-cohort repertoires. Study-wide results and limits: In the approximately 120 validation repertoires, a later analysis found that first-cohort TCR clusters tended to co-occur.

Libraries were prepared by immunoSEQ multiplex PCR; TCRdb keeps only in-frame clonotypes and omits some of them. The data show approximately 110,000 clones, about 93% seen once. The V segment lost 5 bases and the J segment 4 bases; nucleotides outside the gene matches: 9. The germline gives CDR1 SGHTA, CDR2 FQGNSA. This CDR3 contains 15 residues. The sequence derives from a woman younger than 35 in good health and CMV-seronegative. The source material was PBMCs. The V and J genes are TRBV7-2 and TRBJ1-1; 8 nucleotides match TRBD1. CDR3 sequence (DNA): TGTGCCAGCAGCATCCCGGACAGGGACCGCACTGAAGCTTTCTTT. Translating it yields CASSIPDRDRTEAFF.